Listed here are 13 T cell receptor beta chains from one sample, sequenced in a study of cytomegalovirus exposure and HLA in healthy donors. Primers for the PCR totalled 60 Vbeta and 13 Jbeta. Method: immunoSEQ multiplex PCR; TCRdb's copy keeps in-frame clones and lacks some. The sample has about 160,000 clones, around 77% seen once. The specimen was PBMCs. These receptors were taken from a man between 60 and 75 years old in good health and CMV-seronegative.

V usage is TRBV29-1 and J usage is TRBJ1-1, with D possibly TRBD1 on 6 matching bases. The CDR3 loop spans 14 amino acids. The germline gives CDR1 SQVTM, CDR2 ANQGSEA. Trimming took 6 bases from V and 4 from J, leaving 18 bases between them. The CDR3 sequence: CSVLQSGEGTEAFF. The CDR3, as DNA: TGCAGCGTCCTACAATCAGGGGAGGGCACTGAAGCTTTCTTT.

This chain joins TRBV7-8 and TRBJ2-3; 10 bases agree with TRBD2. Germline lookup yields CDR1 SGHVS and CDR2 FQNEAQ. V lost 6 bases, J lost 3 bases, and 6 bases stayed unmatched. The CDR3 contains 15 residues. CDR3: CASSQLAGWTDTQYF. DNA for the CDR3: TGTGCCAGCAGTCAACTAGCGGGATGGACAGATACGCAGTATTTT.

The chain carries TRBV2 and TRBJ2-6, with TRBD1 as a possible D gene (8 bases). Germline V gene lookup returns CDR1 SNHLY and CDR2 FYNNEI. The CDR3 spans 17 residues. The V and J ends lost 8 bases and 0 bases respectively, with 17 bases between them. The CDR3 region is CASQRDRPSSGANVLTF. CDR3 in DNA: TGTGCCAGCCAGCGGGACAGGCCAAGCTCTGGGGCCAACGTCCTGACTTTC.

Only one count was recorded for this clone. This chain links TRBV7-9 with TRBJ1-1; D gene uncertain. The V gene lost 3 bases and the J gene lost 0 bases, with 5 bases spanning the gap. This CDR3 is built from 13 residues. Germline V gene data show CDR1 as SEHNR and CDR2 as FQNEAQ (reference sequence). CDR3 loop: CASSLEMNTEAFF. Here the CDR3 DNA reads TGTGCCAGCAGCTTGGAGATGAACACTGAAGCTTTCTTT.

This clone was detected only a few times. The rearrangement uses TRBV6-6 and TRBJ1-1, with D tentatively TRBD1 (5 bases). The V and J ends lost 10 bases and 3 bases respectively, with 15 bases between them. Germline CDR1 MNHNY, CDR2 SVGAGI (reference sequence). The CDR3 length is 13 residues. CDR3 sequence (DNA): TGTGCCACCTCATCCCCGGGGGACACTGAAGCTTTCTTT. Protein sequence: CATSSPGDTEAFF.

In this sample, this clone turned up a few times. The chain is built from TRBV27 and TRBJ1-4; D might be TRBD1 (5 bases). Germline CDR1 is MNHEY and CDR2 is SMNVEV (reference sequence). Trimming took off 6 bases at V and 3 bases at J, with 17 bases between the two ends. The CDR3 totals 16 residues. The CDR3 sequence is CASSTKDSYPNEKLFF. CDR3 DNA sequence: TGTGCCAGCAGCACGAAAGACAGCTACCCTAATGAAAAACTGTTTTTT.

The chain combines TRBV5-8 with TRBJ1-2; D may be TRBD1 (5 bases). V shed 0 bases and J shed 5 bases, with 14 bases lying between them. The germline V gene has CDR1 SGHTS and CDR2 YDEGEE. The CDR3 sequence is 15 residues long. The CDR3 here is CASSLAVVRGYGYTF. Written as DNA, the CDR3 is TGTGCCAGCAGCTTGGCCGTCGTAAGGGGTTATGGCTACACCTTC.

This clone has more than one count but fewer than ten. This chain links TRBV4-3 with TRBJ1-2, with a possible D match to TRBD1 (5 bases). The germline gives CDR1 LGHNA, CDR2 YSLEER. The CDR3 consists of 14 residues. Trimming removed 0 bases from V and 8 bases from J, with 13 bases in between. This chain's CDR3 is CASSQDRGAWGYTF. In nucleotides, the CDR3 is TGCGCCAGCAGCCAAGATCGCGGGGCCTGGGGCTACACCTTC.

The chain links TRBV7-2 to TRBJ1-1; D gene ambiguous. V lost 5 bases to trimming and J lost 0 bases, with 10 bases between them. Germline CDR1 is SGHTA and CDR2 is FQGNSA. The CDR3 length is 14 residues. The CDR3 sequence is CASSPGLMNTEAFF. CDR3 coding DNA: TGTGCCAGCAGCCCCGGACTTATGAACACTGAAGCTTTCTTT.

The chain combines TRBV9 with TRBJ2-7; TRBD2 is a possible D gene (6 bases). The CDR3 runs to 12 residues. CDR1 is SGDLS and CDR2 is YYNGEE in the germline V gene. V lost 4 bases and J 7 bases, leaving 12 bases between the germline ends. As DNA, the CDR3 is TGTGCCAGCAGCATGGACCGGGGGGAGCAGTACTTC. Translated: CASSMDRGEQYF.

The chain uses TRBV28 and TRBJ2-5, with D possibly matching TRBD2 (6 bases). The CDR3 has 15 residues. CDR1 and CDR2 (germline): MDHEN, SYDVKM. V was shortened by 6 bases and J by 5 bases, with 19 bases between the two germline ends. CDR3 sequence: CASSPHQEGRETQYF. CDR3 sequence (DNA): TGTGCCAGCAGCCCGCATCAGGAGGGCCGGGAGACCCAGTACTTC.

The chain combines TRBV28 with TRBJ2-5; 12 bases are a match to TRBD2. The end of the DNA fits TRBJ2-7 better, so the J call may be wrong. The V gene's germline CDR1 is MDHEN and CDR2 SYDVKM. This CDR3 is built from 16 residues. The CDR3 here is CASSLAGTSGSYEQYF. CDR3 nucleotides: TGTGCCAGCAGCCTGGCCGGGACTAGCGGGTCCTACGAGCAGTACTTC.

V gene TRBV7-3 combines with J gene TRBJ2-3; TRBD2 matches 7 bases. This CDR3 contains 18 residues. V trimming: 5 bases; J trimming: 4 bases; junction bases outside the gene matches: 18. Per germline, CDR1 SGHTA and CDR2 FQGTGA. DNA of the CDR3: TGTGCCAGCAGCCAACCCCAGACGAGCGGGGACGATGCAGATACGCAGTATTTT. Translated: CASSQPQTSGDDADTQYF.